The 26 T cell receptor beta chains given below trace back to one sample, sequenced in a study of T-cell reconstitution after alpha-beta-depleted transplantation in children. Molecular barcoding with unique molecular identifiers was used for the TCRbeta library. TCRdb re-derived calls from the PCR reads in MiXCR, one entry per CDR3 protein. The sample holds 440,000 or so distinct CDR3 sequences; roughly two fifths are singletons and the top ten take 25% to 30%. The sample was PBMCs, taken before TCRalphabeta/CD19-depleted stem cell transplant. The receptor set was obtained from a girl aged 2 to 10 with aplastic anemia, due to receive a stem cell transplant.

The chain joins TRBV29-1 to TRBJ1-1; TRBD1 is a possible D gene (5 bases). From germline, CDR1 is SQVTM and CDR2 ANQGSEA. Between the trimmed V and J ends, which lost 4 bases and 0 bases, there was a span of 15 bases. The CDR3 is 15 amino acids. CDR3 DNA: TGCAGCGTTGTTGGACACCAACCCATGAACACTGAAGCTTTCTTT. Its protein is CSVVGHQPMNTEAFF.

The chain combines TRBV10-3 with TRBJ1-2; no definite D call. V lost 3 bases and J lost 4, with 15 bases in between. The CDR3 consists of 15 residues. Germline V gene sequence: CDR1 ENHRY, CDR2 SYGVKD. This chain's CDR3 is CAISDIERGSYGYTF. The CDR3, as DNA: TGTGCCATCAGTGACATTGAGCGGGGAAGCTATGGCTACACCTTC.

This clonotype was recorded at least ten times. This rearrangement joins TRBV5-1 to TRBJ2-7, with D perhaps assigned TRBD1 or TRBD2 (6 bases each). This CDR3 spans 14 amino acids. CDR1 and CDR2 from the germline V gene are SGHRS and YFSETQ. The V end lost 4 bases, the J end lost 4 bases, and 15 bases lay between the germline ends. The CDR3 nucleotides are TGCGCCAGCAGCCTCACGGGGGCCTTTTACGAGCAGTACTTC. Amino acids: CASSLTGAFYEQYF.

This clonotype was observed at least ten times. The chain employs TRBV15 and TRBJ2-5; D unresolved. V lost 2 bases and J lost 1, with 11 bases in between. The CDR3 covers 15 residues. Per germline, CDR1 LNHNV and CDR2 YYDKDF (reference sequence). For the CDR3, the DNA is TGTGCCACCAGCAGATCCCCCGGGCCCCAAGAGACCCAGTACTTC. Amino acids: CATSRSPGPQETQYF.

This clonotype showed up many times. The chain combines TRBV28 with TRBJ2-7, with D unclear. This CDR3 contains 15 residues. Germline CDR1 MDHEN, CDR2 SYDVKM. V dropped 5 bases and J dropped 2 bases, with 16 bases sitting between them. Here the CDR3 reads CASSLHRNPPYEQYF. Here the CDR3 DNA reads TGTGCCAGCAGTCTCCATCGGAATCCCCCCTACGAGCAGTACTTC. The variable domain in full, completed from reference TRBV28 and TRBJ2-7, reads DVKVTQSSRYLVKRTGEKVFLECVQDMDHENMFWYRQDPGLGLRLIYFSYDVKMKEKGDIPEGYSVSREKKERFSLILESASTNQTSMYLCASSLHRNPPYEQYFGPGTRLTVT.

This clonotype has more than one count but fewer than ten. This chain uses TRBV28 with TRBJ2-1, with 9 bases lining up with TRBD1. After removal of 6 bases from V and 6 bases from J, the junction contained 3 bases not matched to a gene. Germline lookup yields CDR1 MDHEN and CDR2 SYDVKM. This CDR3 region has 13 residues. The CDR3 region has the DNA TGTGCCAGCAGGGGACAGGGCCGCAATGAGCAGTTCTTC. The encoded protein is CASRGQGRNEQFF.

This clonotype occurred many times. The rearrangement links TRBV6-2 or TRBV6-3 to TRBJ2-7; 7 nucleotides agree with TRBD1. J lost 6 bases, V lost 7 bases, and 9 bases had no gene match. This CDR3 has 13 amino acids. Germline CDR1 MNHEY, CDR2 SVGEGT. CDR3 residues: CASTHSAGGEQYF. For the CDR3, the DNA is TGTGCCAGCACTCACTCAGCAGGGGGCGAGCAGTACTTC.

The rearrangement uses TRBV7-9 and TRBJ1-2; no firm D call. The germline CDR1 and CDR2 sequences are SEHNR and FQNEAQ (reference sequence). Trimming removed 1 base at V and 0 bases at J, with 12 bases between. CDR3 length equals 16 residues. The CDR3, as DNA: TGTGCCAGCAGCTTAGTTGAAGTGGAAGCTAACTATGGCTACACCTTC. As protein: CASSLVEVEANYGYTF.

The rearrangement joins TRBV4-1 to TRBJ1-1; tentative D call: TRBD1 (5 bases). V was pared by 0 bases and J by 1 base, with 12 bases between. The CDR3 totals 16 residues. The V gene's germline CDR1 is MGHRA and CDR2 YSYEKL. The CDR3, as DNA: TGCGCCAGCAGCCAAGATTCGCGGCAGGGGAACACTGAAGCTTTCTTT. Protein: CASSQDSRQGNTEAFF.

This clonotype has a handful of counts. Written as DNA, the CDR3 is TGTGCCAGCAGTGAGTTCCGGGTTGGGGACACTGAAGCTTTCTTT. It specifies CASSEFRVGDTEAFF. The rearrangement uses TRBV2 and TRBJ1-1; D gene ambiguous. Germline-derived CDR1 and CDR2 are SNHLY and FYNNEI. Deletions cut 3 bases from V and 3 bases from J, with 14 bases between. This CDR3 comprises 15 residues.

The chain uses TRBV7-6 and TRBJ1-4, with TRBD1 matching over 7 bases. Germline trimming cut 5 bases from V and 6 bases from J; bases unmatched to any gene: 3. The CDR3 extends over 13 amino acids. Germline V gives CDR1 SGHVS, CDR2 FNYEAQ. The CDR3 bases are TGTGCCAGCAGCCCGGGACAGCATGAAAAACTGTTTTTT. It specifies CASSPGQHEKLFF.

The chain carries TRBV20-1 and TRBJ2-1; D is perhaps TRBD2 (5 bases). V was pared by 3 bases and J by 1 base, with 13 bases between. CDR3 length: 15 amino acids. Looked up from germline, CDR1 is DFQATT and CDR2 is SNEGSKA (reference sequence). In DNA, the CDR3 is TGCAGTGCTAGCTCGAGGCGGGCATCCTACAATGAGCAGTTCTTC. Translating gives CSASSRRASYNEQFF.

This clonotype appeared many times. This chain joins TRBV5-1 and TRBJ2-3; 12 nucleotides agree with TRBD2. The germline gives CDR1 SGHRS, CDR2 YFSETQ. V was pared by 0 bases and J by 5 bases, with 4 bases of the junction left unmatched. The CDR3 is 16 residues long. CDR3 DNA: TGCGCCAGCAGCTTGGGACTAGCGGGAGCCCAAGATACGCAGTATTTT. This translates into CASSLGLAGAQDTQYF.

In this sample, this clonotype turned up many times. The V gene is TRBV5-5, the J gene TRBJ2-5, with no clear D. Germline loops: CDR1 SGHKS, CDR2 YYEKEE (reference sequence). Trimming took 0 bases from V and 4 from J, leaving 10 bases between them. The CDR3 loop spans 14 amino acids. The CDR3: CASSLGSLGETQYF. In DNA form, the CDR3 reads TGTGCCAGCAGCTTGGGTTCTCTGGGAGAGACCCAGTACTTC.

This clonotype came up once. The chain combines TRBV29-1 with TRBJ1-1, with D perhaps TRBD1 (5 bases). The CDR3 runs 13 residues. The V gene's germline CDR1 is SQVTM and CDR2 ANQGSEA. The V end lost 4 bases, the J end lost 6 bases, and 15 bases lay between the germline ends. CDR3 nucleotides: TGCAGCGTTGCTCACTTGGGGGGGGCTGAAGCTTTCTTT. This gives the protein CSVAHLGGAEAFF. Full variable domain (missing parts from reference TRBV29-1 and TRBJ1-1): SAVISQKPSRDICQRGTSLTIQCQVDSQVTMMFWYRQQPGQSLTLIATANQGSEATYESGFVIDKFPISRPNLTFSTLTVSNMSPEDSSIYLCSVAHLGGAEAFFGQGTRLTVV.

The CDR3 DNA reads TGCAGCGTTGGACACAAAGCTGAAGCTTTCTTT. It is translated as CSVGHKAEAFF. V and J are TRBV29-1 and TRBJ1-1; D is unresolved. The germline V gene encodes CDR1 SQVTM and CDR2 ANQGSEA. The CDR3 consists of 11 residues. Trimming left V 4 bases short and J 6 bases short, with 9 bases between.

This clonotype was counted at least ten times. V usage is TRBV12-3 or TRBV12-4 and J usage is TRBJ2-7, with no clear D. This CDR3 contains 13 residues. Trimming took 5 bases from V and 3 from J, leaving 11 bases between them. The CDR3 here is CASSLDAGYEQYF. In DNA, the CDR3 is TGTGCCAGCAGTCTCGACGCAGGCTACGAGCAGTACTTC.

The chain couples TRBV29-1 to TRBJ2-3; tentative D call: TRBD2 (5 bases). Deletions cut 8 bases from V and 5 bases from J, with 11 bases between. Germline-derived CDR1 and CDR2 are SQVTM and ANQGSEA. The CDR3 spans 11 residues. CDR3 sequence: CSSAGVDTQYF. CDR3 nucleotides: TGCAGCTCCGCCGGGGTAGATACGCAGTATTTT.

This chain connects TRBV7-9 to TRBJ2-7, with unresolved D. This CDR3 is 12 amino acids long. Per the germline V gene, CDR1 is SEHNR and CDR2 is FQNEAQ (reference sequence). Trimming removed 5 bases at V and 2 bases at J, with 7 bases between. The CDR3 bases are TGTGCCAGCAGCGCGTCCCCCTACGAGCAGTACTTC. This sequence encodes CASSASPYEQYF.

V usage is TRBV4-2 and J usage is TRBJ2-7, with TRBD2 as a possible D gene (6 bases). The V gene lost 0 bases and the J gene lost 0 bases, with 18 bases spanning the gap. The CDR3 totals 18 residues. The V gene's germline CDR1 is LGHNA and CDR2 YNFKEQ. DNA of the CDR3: TGTGCCAGCAGCCAAGAAACCCCAAGCGGGCTTAGCTCCTACGAGCAGTACTTC. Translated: CASSQETPSGLSSYEQYF.

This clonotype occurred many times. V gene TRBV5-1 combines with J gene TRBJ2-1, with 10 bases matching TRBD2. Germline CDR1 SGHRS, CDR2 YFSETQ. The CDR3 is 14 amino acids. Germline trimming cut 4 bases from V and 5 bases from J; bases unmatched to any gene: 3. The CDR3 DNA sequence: TGCGCCAGCAGCCTTACTAGCGGGGACAATGAGCAGTTCTTC. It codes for CASSLTSGDNEQFF.

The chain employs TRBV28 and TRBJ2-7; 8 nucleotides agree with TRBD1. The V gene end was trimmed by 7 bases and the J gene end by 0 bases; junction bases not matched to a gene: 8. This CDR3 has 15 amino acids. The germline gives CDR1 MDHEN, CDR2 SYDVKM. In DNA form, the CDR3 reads TGTGCCAGCATCAACCCGGGACAGGTCTCCTACGAGCAGTACTTC. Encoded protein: CASINPGQVSYEQYF.

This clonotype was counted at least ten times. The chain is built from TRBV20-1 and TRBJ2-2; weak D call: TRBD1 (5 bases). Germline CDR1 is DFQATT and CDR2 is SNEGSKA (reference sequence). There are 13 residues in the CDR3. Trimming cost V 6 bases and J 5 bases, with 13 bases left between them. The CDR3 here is CSAPGSGTGELFF. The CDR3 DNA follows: TGCAGTGCCCCGGGCTCAGGGACCGGGGAGCTGTTTTTT.

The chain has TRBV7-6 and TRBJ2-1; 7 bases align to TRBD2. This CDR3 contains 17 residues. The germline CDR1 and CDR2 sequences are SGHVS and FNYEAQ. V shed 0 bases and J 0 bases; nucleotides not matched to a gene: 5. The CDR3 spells CASSLATSSSSYNEQFF. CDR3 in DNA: TGTGCCAGCAGCTTAGCGACTAGCTCAAGCTCCTACAATGAGCAGTTCTTC.

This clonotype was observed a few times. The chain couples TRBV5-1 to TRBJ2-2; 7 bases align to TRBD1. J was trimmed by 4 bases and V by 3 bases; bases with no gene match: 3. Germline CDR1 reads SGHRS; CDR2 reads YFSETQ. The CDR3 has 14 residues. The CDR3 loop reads CASSYRQGTGELFF. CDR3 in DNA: TGCGCCAGCAGCTACAGACAGGGCACCGGGGAGCTGTTTTTT.

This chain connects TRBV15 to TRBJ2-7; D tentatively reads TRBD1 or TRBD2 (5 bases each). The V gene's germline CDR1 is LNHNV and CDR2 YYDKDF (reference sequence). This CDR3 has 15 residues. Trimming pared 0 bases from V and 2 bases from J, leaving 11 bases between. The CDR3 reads CATSRERGLTYEQYF. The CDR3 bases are TGTGCCACCAGCAGAGAGAGGGGCCTCACCTACGAGCAGTACTTC.